The source of this TCR beta chain is a study of shared clonotypes between healthy human individuals. Study-wide points: Four donors shared approximately 5% of their naive CD4 clonotypes.

Several immunoSEQ plates held equal portions of the genomic DNA taken from each subset. Produced via immunoSEQ multiplex PCR; TCRdb's table is partial and in-frame only. The sample has hundreds of thousands of clones, 90% to 97% seen once; the top ten hold approximately 0.12%. About this clone itself: Its specificity is unknown.

This CDR3 is built from 17 residues. CDR1 is MNHEY, CDR2 SMNVEV, per germline (reference sequence). With V trimmed by 3 bases and J by 2 bases, 10 bases remained unmatched. Naive CD8 isolation took CD45RO-negative cells positively selected for CCR7 and excluded terminally differentiated effector memory CD45RA+ cells. Source material: naive CD8+ T cells sorted from blood. The clonotype originates from a woman in her twenties or thirties in good health. The genes are TRBV27 and TRBJ2-1; TRBD2 matches at 7 bases. CDR3 in amino acids: CASSFVLREGAYNEQFF. CDR3 nucleotide sequence: TGTGCCAGCAGTTTCGTCCTCAGGGAGGGCGCCTACAATGAGCAGTTCTTC.